A single sample gave rise to the 20 T cell receptor beta chains below, sequenced in a study of T cells in Graves' hyperthyroidism and ophthalmopathy. RNA transcripts served as the template for amplifying TCR beta CDR3 regions. TCR CDR3 regions were first amplified by RT-PCR with HTBI primers. TCRdb recomputed calls from the multiplex PCR reads with MiXCR, one row per CDR3 protein. Of a few hundred thousand distinct CDR3 sequences listed, 35% to 55% are singletons. The sample taken for sequencing was peripheral blood or thyroid tissue (not recorded which). These receptor sequences come from a woman aged 18-35 years with Graves' hyperthyroidism.

The table lists this clonotype with a few counts. This chain connects TRBV27 to TRBJ1-3, with D unresolved. Between the trimmed V and J ends, which lost 6 bases and 0 bases, there was a span of 6 bases. Germline CDR1 reads MNHEY; CDR2 reads SMNVEV (reference sequence). CDR3 length equals 13 residues. In nucleotides, the CDR3 is TGTGCCAGCAGAGAGTTCTCTGGAAACACCATATATTTT. It encodes CASREFSGNTIYF.

The table lists this clonotype with many counts. The J gene is TRBJ1-4, the V gene TRBV27; tentatively, D is TRBD1 (5 bases). Deletions cut 5 bases from V and 8 bases from J, with 15 bases between. The CDR3 is 14 residues long. Germline V lookup: CDR1 MNHEY, CDR2 SMNVEV (reference sequence). The DNA of the CDR3 is TGTGCCAGCAGTCCCGGGCAGGGTCGAGAAAAACTGTTTTTT. Its protein is CASSPGQGREKLFF.

Many counts were recorded for this clonotype. The V call is TRBV14, the J call TRBJ2-7; D remains unclear. The V gene lost 5 bases and the J gene lost 7 bases, with 12 bases spanning the gap. CDR1 is SGHDN and CDR2 is FVKESK in the germline V gene. The CDR3 is 12 amino acids. CDR3 sequence (DNA): TGTGCCAGCAGCATGAGCGTCTGGGAGCAGTACTTC. Translation: CASSMSVWEQYF.

The CDR3 DNA follows: TGTGCCACCAGTGACCCAAGGGAGGCCCCAGGTGGGGAGCTGTTTTTT. It is translated as CATSDPREAPGGELFF. The chain carries TRBV24-1 and TRBJ2-2; the D gene is possibly TRBD2 (6 bases). V gave up 4 bases and J gave up 8 bases, with 19 bases separating them. Germline V gene lookup returns CDR1 KGHDR and CDR2 SFDVKD. The CDR3 spans 16 residues.

The chain couples TRBV9 to TRBJ1-1; 8 nucleotides line up with TRBD1. The trim removed 3 bases at V and 6 bases at J, leaving 7 bases unmatched. CDR3 size: 14 residues. Germline CDR1 is SGDLS and CDR2 is YYNGEE. The CDR3 loop is CASSAWTGISEAFF. CDR3 sequence (DNA): TGTGCCAGCAGCGCGTGGACAGGGATCTCTGAAGCTTTCTTT. The full variable domain, with the rest looked up from reference TRBV9 and TRBJ1-1, is DSGVTQTPKHLITATGQRVTLRCSPRSGDLSVYWYQQSLDQGLQFLIQYYNGEERAKGNILERFSAQQFPDLHSELNLSSLELGDSALYFCASSAWTGISEAFFGQGTRLTVV.

There are many counts of this clonotype. J is TRBJ1-2 and V is TRBV10-3; D perhaps matches TRBD1 (5 bases). The CDR3 length is 12 residues. Per the germline V gene, CDR1 is ENHRY and CDR2 is SYGVKD. The V end lost 8 bases, the J end lost 4 bases, and 11 bases lay between the germline ends. The CDR3 DNA reads TGTGCCATCGCGGAAGGGGTCTATGGCTACACCTTC. As protein: CAIAEGVYGYTF.

The chain joins TRBV27 to TRBJ1-4, with unresolved D. CDR1 is MNHEY and CDR2 is SMNVEV in the germline V gene (reference sequence). Trimming removed 5 bases at V and 0 bases at J, with 13 bases between. This CDR3 comprises 16 residues. The CDR3, as DNA: TGTGCCAGCAGTATCGGACGGAGGGCAACTAATGAAAAACTGTTTTTT. Translated, it gives CASSIGRRATNEKLFF.

This clonotype came up a few times. This chain joins TRBV27 and TRBJ2-2; D is uncertain. CDR3 size: 16 residues. Germline CDR1 reads MNHEY; CDR2 reads SMNVEV (reference sequence). The germline V and J ends were trimmed by 7 bases and 2 bases, with 17 bases remaining between them. The CDR3 DNA is TGTGCCAGCACCCCGTGGACGGCCAGAAACACCGGGGAGCTGTTTTTT. It yields the protein CASTPWTARNTGELFF.

This clonotype has a handful of counts. This chain uses TRBV7-2 with TRBJ2-3, with unresolved D. CDR3 length: 13 residues. Germline V CDR1 and CDR2: SGHTA, FQGNSA. The V gene lost 6 bases and the J gene lost 2 bases, with 9 bases spanning the gap. This CDR3 is CASRLDLTDTQYF. In nucleotides, the CDR3 is TGTGCCAGCAGACTGGACCTCACAGATACGCAGTATTTT.

With respect to this clonotype: A read error is possible here, since a much larger clone lies one base away. The CDR3 DNA follows: TGTGCCAGCAGCTTTTTTGGGACAGCGAACATCGGGGAGCTGTTTTTT. This translates into CASSFFGTANIGELFF. The V and J genes are TRBV13 and TRBJ2-2, with 7 bases aligning to TRBD1. Germline CDR1 PRHDT, CDR2 FYEKMQ (reference sequence). CDR3 length equals 16 residues.

This clonotype was observed at least ten times. The rearrangement links TRBV3-1 to TRBJ2-7, with TRBD1 identical over 9 bases. The CDR3 covers 16 residues. The germline CDR1 and CDR2 sequences are LGHDT and YNNKEL (reference sequence). Trimming removed 0 bases from V and 3 bases from J; junction bases left unmatched: 6. CDR3 nucleotides: TGTGCCAGCAGCCAAGACTCGGGACAGGGTAACTACGAGCAGTACTTC. It yields the protein CASSQDSGQGNYEQYF.

The rearrangement joins TRBV7-8 to TRBJ1-5; no clear D. Germline CDR1 is SGHVS and CDR2 is FQNEAQ. The CDR3 is 17 residues long. Deletions cut 0 bases from V and 0 bases from J, with 12 bases between. CDR3 protein: CASSLAGRVYSNQPQHF. The CDR3 DNA is TGTGCCAGCAGCTTAGCGGGGAGGGTGTATAGCAATCAGCCCCAGCATTTT. Looking up the rest from reference TRBV7-8 and TRBJ1-5 gives the full variable domain: GAGVSQSPRYKVAKRGQDVALRCDPISGHVSLFWYQQALGQGPEFLTYFQNEAQLDKSGLPSDRFFAERPEGSVSTLKIQRTQQEDSAVYLCASSLAGRVYSNQPQHFGDGTRLSIL.

J is TRBJ2-3 and V is TRBV20-1, with D possibly being TRBD2 (5 bases). The V end lost 6 bases, the J end lost 1 base, and 14 bases lay between the germline ends. The germline V gene encodes CDR1 DFQATT and CDR2 SNEGSKA (reference sequence). This CDR3 spans 14 amino acids. As DNA, the CDR3 is TGCAGTGCCGGAGGCCCAGCCCGCACAGATACGCAGTATTTT. Its protein product is CSAGGPARTDTQYF.

This clonotype was detected many times. V and J are TRBV20-1 and TRBJ1-3, with D maybe TRBD1 (5 bases). CDR1 DFQATT and CDR2 SNEGSKA come from the germline V gene (reference sequence). The V end lost 6 bases, the J end lost 2 bases, and 14 bases lay between the germline ends. The CDR3 is made up of 14 amino acids. The CDR3 bases are TGCAGTGCGAAGCTTCAGGGAGCTGGAAACACCATATATTTT. This codes for CSAKLQGAGNTIYF.

This clonotype was detected ten times or more. The chain links TRBV5-5 to TRBJ1-2; unclear D gene. The germline CDR1 and CDR2 sequences are SGHKS and YYEKEE (reference sequence). The V end lost 0 bases, the J end lost 4 bases, and 10 bases lay between the germline ends. The length of the CDR3 is 14 residues. DNA for the CDR3: TGTGCCAGCAGCTTGGCAAGGGCCGGCTATGGCTACACCTTC. Translating it yields CASSLARAGYGYTF.

The rearrangement uses TRBV10-2 and TRBJ2-1; TRBD1 matches 8 bases. The CDR3 contains 11 residues. The junction had 5 bases not matched to a gene; V was cut back by 7 bases and J by 12 bases. Germline V gene lookup returns CDR1 WSHSY and CDR2 SAAADI. CDR3 bases: TGCGCCAGCACCTCCGGACAGGGGCAGTTCTTC. This codes for CASTSGQGQFF.

This clonotype has just one count. The V gene is TRBV15, the J gene TRBJ2-7, with TRBD1 as a possible D gene (6 bases). Per germline, CDR1 LNHNV and CDR2 YYDKDF (reference sequence). V was clipped by 4 bases and J by 7 bases, with 8 bases between them. This CDR3 has 11 residues. The CDR3 sequence: CATSKGQEQYF. The CDR3 DNA follows: TGTGCCACCAGCAAAGGACAGGAGCAGTACTTC.

The chain recombines TRBV7-4 with TRBJ1-4; possible D gene TRBD1, 5 bases. CDR1 SGHVT and CDR2 SQSDAQ come from the germline V gene. The CDR3 runs 16 residues. V shed 5 bases and J shed 7 bases, with 20 bases lying between them. The CDR3 loop is CASSPNLSGQGEKLFF. The CDR3 DNA reads TGTGCCAGCAGCCCAAACCTTTCGGGGCAGGGTGAAAAACTGTTTTTT.

This clonotype turned up a few times. Given a much more abundant clone one base away, this may be a read error. This chain uses TRBV20-1 with TRBJ2-7; 7 bases line up with TRBD2. This CDR3 is 15 amino acids long. Germline loops: CDR1 DFQATT, CDR2 SNEGSKA (reference sequence). V was pared by 6 bases and J by 5 bases, with 16 bases of the junction left unmatched. In DNA form, the CDR3 reads TGCAGTGCGGGGGACTATCAGGAAATTGCCCACGAGCAGTACTTC. Translation: CSAGDYQEIAHEQYF.

The gene calls are TRBV20-1 and TRBJ1-1; D remains unclear. The CDR3 is 14 residues long. Germline-derived CDR1 and CDR2 are DFQATT and SNEGSKA (reference sequence). V was cut by 0 bases and J by 3 bases, with 11 bases left in between. The CDR3 DNA follows: TGCAGTGCTAGAGATCCGGGAGGCGACACTGAAGCTTTCTTT. This codes for CSARDPGGDTEAFF.